The next 19 T cell receptor beta chains were all read from a single sample in a study of T cells expressing NK-cell markers. TCRdb reanalyzed the 5' RACE reads, giving one entry per CDR3 protein sequence and no DNA. Recorded for this sample: roughly 380,000 distinct CDR3 sequences. Sequenced sample: blood T cells: a sorted CD56 or NKG2C T cell subset, CD4+ or CD8+ T cells, or bulk PBMC T cells (not recorded which). These receptors all come from a man aged 18 to 69 in good health.

The chain is built from TRBV19 and TRBJ2-1; there is no DNA to check the TCRdb D call of TRBD2. The CDR3 has 13 amino acids. Germline lookup yields CDR1 LNHDA and CDR2 SQIVND (reference sequence). The CDR3 sequence: CALPPSGTTRQFF.

The chain combines TRBV6-1 with TRBJ2-7; TCRdb lists TRBD1, though no DNA is available to test this call. This CDR3 is built from 14 residues. From germline, CDR1 is MNHNS and CDR2 SASEGT. The CDR3 sequence: CASSKDRGPYEQYF.

The V gene is TRBV12-3 or TRBV12-4, the J gene TRBJ1-4; TCRdb selects TRBD1, and the lack of DNA leaves this call unchecked. This CDR3 has 15 residues. CDR3 in amino acids: CASSDGGTGGRKLFF.

V gene TRBV12-3 or TRBV12-4 combines with J gene TRBJ2-6. The CDR3 runs to 15 residues. The CDR3 is CASSPQGSGANVLTF.

V is TRBV11-1 and J is TRBJ2-5; TCRdb's D gene call, TRBD1, goes unchecked for lack of DNA. Germline values: CDR1 SGHAT, CDR2 FQDESV (reference sequence). The CDR3 spans 14 residues. The chain's CDR3 is CASSLWGAQETQYF.

The chain joins TRBV25-1 to TRBJ2-5; the D gene TCRdb calls, TRBD2, cannot be checked with no DNA. The CDR3 loop spans 18 amino acids. CDR1 MGHDK and CDR2 SYGVNS come from the germline V gene. The CDR3 spells CASSERRSTRGVRETQYF.

The chain has TRBV2 and TRBJ2-5; the TRBD1 assignment by TCRdb is unverifiable without DNA. Germline CDR1 is SNHLY and CDR2 is FYNNEI. The CDR3 has 16 amino acids. CDR3 protein: CASSLGTGGRQETQYF.

The chain is built from TRBV5-1 and TRBJ2-2; TCRdb's D call, TRBD2, is unchecked because there is no DNA. This CDR3 has 18 residues. The germline V gene encodes CDR1 SGHRS and CDR2 YFSETQ. CDR3: CASSLGTAVRVGTGELFF.

J is TRBJ1-1 and V is TRBV4-2. The germline CDR1 and CDR2 sequences are LGHNA and YNFKEQ. This CDR3 contains 15 residues. CDR3 sequence: CASSQELGENTEAFF.

This rearrangement joins TRBV12-3 or TRBV12-4 to TRBJ2-1; TCRdb indicates TRBD2, and absent DNA this call remains unverified. CDR3 length: 16 residues. CDR3 sequence: CASRRRAGLSYNEQFF.

The rearrangement links TRBV6-5 to TRBJ1-4; TCRdb lists TRBD1, though no DNA is available to test this call. Germline CDR1 MNHEY, CDR2 SVGAGI. This CDR3 spans 13 amino acids. The CDR3 is CASSYGGGLKLFF.

This chain links TRBV27 with TRBJ2-3; TCRdb gives TRBD1 as the D gene, but with no DNA this cannot be confirmed. The germline gives CDR1 MNHEY, CDR2 SMNVEV (reference sequence). The CDR3 runs 17 residues. The CDR3 loop is CASSLRGTGVSTDTQYF.

This rearrangement joins TRBV18 to TRBJ2-7; TCRdb gives TRBD1 as the D gene, but with no DNA this cannot be confirmed. This CDR3 is 11 amino acids long. Looked up from germline, CDR1 is KGHSH and CDR2 is LQKENI. The CDR3 reads CASSQGEEQYF.

The chain carries TRBV5-1 and TRBJ2-5; the TCRdb D gene call, TRBD2, has no DNA to confirm it. CDR3 size: 16 residues. Germline CDR1 SGHRS, CDR2 YFSETQ. The CDR3 protein is CASSLVVAGGGETQYF.

The gene calls are TRBV3-1 and TRBJ1-2; TCRdb indicates TRBD1, and absent DNA this call remains unverified. The CDR3 sequence is 14 residues long. Germline CDR1 LGHDT, CDR2 YNNKEL (reference sequence). CDR3 region: CASSPQGGSGGYTF. Full variable domain (outside the CDR3, taken from reference TRBV3-1 and TRBJ1-2): DTAVSQTPKYLVTQMGNDKSIKCEQNLGHDTMYWYKQDSKKFLKIMFSYNNKELIINETVPNRFSPKSPDKAHLNLHINSLELGDSAVYFCASSPQGGSGGYTFGSGTRLTVV.

The J gene is TRBJ2-1, the V gene TRBV21-1. TRBV21-1 is deemed a pseudogene. The CDR3 covers 13 residues. The CDR3 loop reads CASSKVRGNEQFF.

The V and J genes are TRBV12-3 or TRBV12-4 and TRBJ2-5; with no DNA, the TCRdb D assignment of TRBD1 cannot be verified. This CDR3 contains 13 residues. CDR3 sequence: CASSNREEGTQYF.

The V and J genes are TRBV6-1 and TRBJ2-7; TCRdb outputs TRBD1, but without DNA this stays unchecked. CDR3 length: 13 amino acids. CDR1 MNHNS and CDR2 SASEGT come from the germline V gene. This CDR3 is CASSGGQTYEQYF.

The chain uses TRBV18 and TRBJ2-5; the D call from TCRdb, TRBD2, cannot be confirmed without DNA. The CDR3 has 15 amino acids. Looked up from germline, CDR1 is KGHSH and CDR2 is LQKENI. CDR3 amino acids: CASSYLAGDQETQYF.